Listed here is a single TCR beta chain. Its target is not known. Time point noted: blood 2 weeks post-SBRT. The treatment here: 15 Gy SBRT to primary tumor, nephrectomy 4 weeks later. Blood was sampled at baseline, 2 weeks and 4 weeks after SBRT. The tumor was a clear cell renal cell carcinoma. This CDR3 has 16 residues. Trimming took off 1 base at V and 4 bases at J, with 14 bases between the two ends. Germline V gene lookup returns CDR1 MNHEY and CDR2 SMNVEV (reference sequence). The data stem from a study of radiation and T cells in renal cell carcinoma. Study-wide context: Nephrectomy followed 15 Gy stereotactic body radiation by 4 weeks.

Only in-frame clones appear in the TCRdb table, and some are missing; sequencing was by immunoSEQ multiplex PCR. The data show approximately 75,000 clones, roughly 82% seen once. General observations from the study: Top tumor clonotypes rose in blood 2 weeks post-radiation, then contracted.

This specimen consisted of blood, obtained from a patient whose treatment included radiotherapy and nephrectomy. The chain employs TRBV27 and TRBJ1-3; perhaps TRBD1 as D (5 bases). The clonotype was recovered from a man aged 60 to 69 with renal cell carcinoma. The CDR3 spells CASSLLGPGVGNTIYF. The CDR3 coding sequence is TGTGCCAGCAGTTTATTGGGGCCGGGGGTAGGAAACACCATATATTTT.